These 20 T cell receptor beta chains originate from one sample sequenced in a study of early T cells in non-severe SARS-CoV-2 infection. Each CDR3 protein is one row after TCRdb ran MiXCR on the 5' RACE reads. The table records 75,000 to 100,000 distinct CDR3 sequences, 16% of them present only once. Sequencing was carried out using whole blood. Every receptor here comes from an adult who was a healthcare worker with PCR-confirmed SARS-CoV-2 infection or an uninfected control (not recorded which).

At least ten counts were recorded for this clonotype. The chain has TRBV20-1 and TRBJ2-7, with D possibly matching TRBD2 (5 bases). The CDR3 extends over 16 amino acids. Trimming took 0 bases from V and 2 from J, leaving 17 bases between them. Looked up from germline, CDR1 is DFQATT and CDR2 is SNEGSKA (reference sequence). CDR3 sequence: CSARDSSRRAPYEQYF. In DNA form, the CDR3 reads TGCAGTGCTAGAGATTCATCGCGGCGGGCCCCCTACGAGCAGTACTTC.

Remarks on this clonotype: A junction boundary mismatches the germline segment, possibly from a read error. The CDR3 DNA sequence: TGTGCCAGCAGCGGACACCTCCTTAATGAAAGACTGTTTTTT. Translated, it gives CASSGHLLNERLFF. This rearrangement joins TRBV11-2 to TRBJ1-4; D is perhaps TRBD1 (5 bases). The CDR3 runs to 14 residues. CDR1 SGHAT and CDR2 FQNNGV come from the germline V gene.

The table lists this clonotype with a few counts. The chain links TRBV14 to TRBJ1-5, with 7 bases lining up with TRBD1. With V trimmed by 4 bases and J by 9 bases, 6 bases remained unmatched. The CDR3 consists of 13 residues. The V gene's germline CDR1 is SGHDN and CDR2 FVKESK. The CDR3 DNA follows: TGTGCCAGCAGCCGACAGGGCCCTGGGCCCCAGCATTTT. Protein: CASSRQGPGPQHF.

This clonotype was counted only a few times. The chain combines TRBV14 with TRBJ2-5; no definite D call. Germline assignment: CDR1 SGHDN and CDR2 FVKESK. There are 12 residues in the CDR3. V dropped 3 bases and J dropped 4 bases, with 6 bases sitting between them. The DNA of the CDR3 is TGTGCCAGCAGCCATCGATTAGAGACCCAGTACTTC. It translates to CASSHRLETQYF. The entire variable domain, with the rest obtained from reference TRBV14 and TRBJ2-5, is as follows: EAGVTQFPSHSVIEKGQTVTLRCDPISGHDNLYWYRRVMGKEIKFLLHFVKESKQDESGMPNNRFLAERTGGTYSTLKVQPAELEDSGVYFCASSHRLETQYFGPGTRLLVL.

This clonotype has more than one count but fewer than ten. The V call is TRBV3-1, the J call TRBJ2-1; perhaps TRBD1 as D (6 bases). Looked up from germline, CDR1 is LGHDT and CDR2 is YNNKEL (reference sequence). The CDR3 contains 15 residues. The ends were cut back, 0 bases at V and 8 bases at J, with 14 bases in the middle. The CDR3 region is CASSQDGRGRDEQFF. CDR3 nucleotide sequence: TGTGCCAGCAGCCAAGACGGCAGGGGAAGGGATGAGCAGTTCTTC.

This clonotype was counted many times. V gene TRBV24-1 combines with J gene TRBJ2-1; 7 nucleotides match TRBD2. The CDR3 covers 18 residues. The V gene's germline CDR1 is KGHDR and CDR2 SFDVKD. The V gene end was trimmed by 4 bases and the J gene end by 0 bases; junction bases not matched to a gene: 11. The CDR3, as DNA: TGTGCCACCAGTGAGGGCGGGGGTTCGGCCCTCTCCTACAATGAGCAGTTCTTC. Its translation is CATSEGGGSALSYNEQFF.

The rearrangement joins TRBV5-1 to TRBJ2-1; 12 nucleotides agree with TRBD2. CDR3 length equals 16 residues. Per the germline V gene, CDR1 is SGHRS and CDR2 is YFSETQ. Germline trimming cut 1 base from V and 8 bases from J; bases unmatched to any gene: 7. CDR3 DNA: TGCGCCAGCAGCTTGACGACTAGCGGGAGTATCGATGAGCAGTTCTTC. It is translated as CASSLTTSGSIDEQFF.

This clonotype occurred a few times. The chain employs TRBV28 and TRBJ1-1, with a tentative D call TRBD1 (6 bases). V was clipped by 5 bases and J by 10 bases, with 11 bases between them. CDR1 and CDR2 (germline): MDHEN, SYDVKM. The CDR3 spans 11 residues. CDR3 nucleotide sequence: TGTGCCAGCAGTCGGGGGCCGGTAGCTTTCTTT. This sequence encodes CASSRGPVAFF.

J is TRBJ2-1 and V is TRBV27, with D perhaps given as TRBD1 or TRBD2 (5 bases each). This CDR3 comprises 15 residues. Germline V gene data show CDR1 as MNHEY and CDR2 as SMNVEV (reference sequence). V lost 6 bases to trimming and J lost 0 bases, with 12 bases between them. In DNA form, the CDR3 reads TGTGCCAGCAGCGGGACCTACAGCTCCTACAATGAGCAGTTCTTC. Translating it yields CASSGTYSSYNEQFF.

This clonotype appeared a few times. The V call is TRBV11-2, the J call TRBJ2-1, with 9 bases lining up with TRBD2. The CDR3 is 14 amino acids. V trimming: 9 bases; J trimming: 1 base; junction bases outside the gene matches: 4. Looked up from germline, CDR1 is SGHAT and CDR2 is FQNNGV. The CDR3: CASRSGGSYNEQFF. The CDR3 nucleotides read TGTGCCAGTCGGAGCGGGGGGTCCTACAATGAGCAGTTCTTC. Complete variable domain (other parts from reference TRBV11-2 and TRBJ2-1): EAGVAQSPRYKIIEKRQSVAFWCNPISGHATLYWYQQILGQGPKLLIQFQNNGVVDDSQLPKDRFSAERLKGVDSTLKIQPAKLEDSAVYLCASRSGGSYNEQFFGPGTRLTVL.

This clonotype has a count of ten or more. The chain combines TRBV5-1 with TRBJ1-6, with D possibly being TRBD1 (6 bases). Germline values: CDR1 SGHRS, CDR2 YFSETQ. The CDR3 totals 15 residues. V was cut by 2 bases and J by 3 bases, with 9 bases left in between. The CDR3 DNA reads TGCGCCAGCAGCTTCCGGGACAACTATAATTCACCCCTCCACTTT. Its protein product is CASSFRDNYNSPLHF.

J is TRBJ1-6 and V is TRBV28; D unclear. The germline CDR1 and CDR2 sequences are MDHEN and SYDVKM. The CDR3 contains 11 residues. Trimming stripped 2 bases from V and 9 bases from J, with 2 bases between. The CDR3 loop is CASSLGSPLHF. The CDR3 bases are TGTGCCAGCAGTTTAGGTTCACCCCTCCACTTT. Full variable domain (rest looked up from reference TRBV28 and TRBJ1-6): DVKVTQSSRYLVKRTGEKVFLECVQDMDHENMFWYRQDPGLGLRLIYFSYDVKMKEKGDIPEGYSVSREKKERFSLILESASTNQTSMYLCASSLGSPLHFGNGTRLTVT.

The chain employs TRBV28 and TRBJ2-2; no clear D gene. Trimming removed 5 bases at V and 5 bases at J, with 21 bases between. In germline, CDR1 is MDHEN, CDR2 SYDVKM. The CDR3 length is 17 residues. DNA of the CDR3: TGTGCCAGCAGTCCCACCTTACAGAAGGGTAGAACCGGGGAGCTGTTTTTT. Amino acids: CASSPTLQKGRTGELFF.

This clonotype was observed a few times. The gene calls are TRBV9 and TRBJ2-6; D is unresolved. CDR3 length equals 15 residues. Germline V gene lookup returns CDR1 SGDLS and CDR2 YYNGEE. Trimming left V 3 bases short and J 3 bases short, with 10 bases between. CDR3 protein: CASSAQWLGANVLTF. The CDR3 DNA follows: TGTGCCAGCAGCGCACAGTGGCTTGGGGCCAACGTCCTGACTTTC.

This clonotype was observed many times. The chain links TRBV12-3 or TRBV12-4 to TRBJ2-7, with no clear D. Trimming took off 4 bases at V and 3 bases at J, with 4 bases between the two ends. This CDR3 has 11 amino acids. In nucleotides, the CDR3 is TGTGCCAGCAGTTCCCACTACGAGCAGTACTTC. Translating it yields CASSSHYEQYF.

The gene calls are TRBV28 and TRBJ2-1, with D unresolved. The CDR3 totals 11 residues. The germline V and J ends were trimmed by 4 bases and 10 bases, with 8 bases remaining between them. Germline CDR1 reads MDHEN; CDR2 reads SYDVKM. CDR3 nucleotide sequence: TGTGCCAGCAGTTCAATAGACGAGCAGTTCTTC. Protein product: CASSSIDEQFF.

This clonotype was observed a few times. The V call is TRBV11-2, the J call TRBJ1-1; tentative D call: TRBD1 (5 bases). Germline-derived CDR1 and CDR2 are SGHAT and FQNNGV. There are 14 residues in the CDR3. With 5 bases removed from V and 3 bases from J, the gap between germline ends came to 13 bases. The CDR3 spells CASSPGAGYTEAFF. The DNA of the CDR3 is TGTGCCAGCAGCCCCGGGGCAGGTTACACTGAAGCTTTCTTT.

The table lists this clonotype with many counts. The chain employs TRBV20-1 and TRBJ1-5, with TRBD1 matching over 11 bases. The CDR3 totals 16 residues. Trimming removed 7 bases from V and 1 base from J; junction bases left unmatched: 9. Germline CDR1 DFQATT, CDR2 SNEGSKA (reference sequence). CDR3 bases: TGCAGTGTTCCAGGACAGGGGGCCGTGAGCAATCAGCCCCAGCATTTT. Translation: CSVPGQGAVSNQPQHF.

V and J are TRBV15 and TRBJ2-1, with D possibly TRBD1 on 5 matching bases. The CDR3 runs 14 residues. Between the trimmed V and J ends, which lost 1 base and 4 bases, there was a span of 8 bases. CDR1 is LNHNV, CDR2 YYDKDF, per germline (reference sequence). The CDR3 region has the DNA TGTGCCACCAGCAGAGTACACAGGTACAATGAGCAGTTCTTC. Encoded protein: CATSRVHRYNEQFF. The full variable domain, rest sourced from reference TRBV15 and TRBJ2-1, is DAMVIQNPRYQVTQFGKPVTLSCSQTLNHNVMYWYQQKSSQAPKLLFHYYDKDFNNEADTPDNFQSRRPNTSFCFLDIRSPGLGDTAMYLCATSRVHRYNEQFFGPGTRLTVL.

The V and J genes are TRBV28 and TRBJ2-7; TRBD2 agrees at 10 bases. Germline assignment: CDR1 MDHEN and CDR2 SYDVKM. V shed 6 bases, J shed 1 base, and the junction held 6 bases outside the gene matches. There are 15 residues in the CDR3. The CDR3 DNA sequence: TGTGCCAGCAGGCGGACTAGCGGCCATTCCTACGAGCAGTACTTC. This codes for CASRRTSGHSYEQYF.